This T cell receptor beta chain was sequenced for a study of PD-L1 blockade in urothelial cancer. About the research overall: A median approximately 140,000 T cells were found in blood samples.

Sequencing used immunoSEQ multiplex PCR; TCRdb keeps in-frame clones, though not all of them. This table has some 52,000 clones, roughly 84% appearing once. V lost 0 bases and J lost 6, with 5 bases in between. The length of the CDR3 is 13 residues. Per germline, CDR1 MNHEY and CDR2 SVGAGI. The sample in question was PBMCs, obtained around atezolizumab (anti-PD-L1) treatment. The chain combines TRBV6-5 with TRBJ1-4; D gene unclear. The sequence was obtained from a man aged 40-49 years with urothelial cancer. CDR3 coding DNA: TGTGCCAGCAGTTACTCGGGCTATGAAAAACTGTTTTTT. Its protein product is CASSYSGYEKLFF.